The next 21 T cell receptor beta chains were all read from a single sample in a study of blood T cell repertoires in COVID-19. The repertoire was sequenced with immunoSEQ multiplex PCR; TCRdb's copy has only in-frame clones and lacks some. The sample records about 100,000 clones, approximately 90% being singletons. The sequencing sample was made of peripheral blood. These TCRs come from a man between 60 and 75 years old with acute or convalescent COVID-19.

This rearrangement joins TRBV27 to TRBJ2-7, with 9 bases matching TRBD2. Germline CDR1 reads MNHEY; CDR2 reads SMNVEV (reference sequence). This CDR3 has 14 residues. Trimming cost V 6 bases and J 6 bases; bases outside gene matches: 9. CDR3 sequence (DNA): TGTGCCAGCAGCCGGGCCGGGACTAGCCTCGAGCAGTACGTC. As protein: CASSRAGTSLEQYV.

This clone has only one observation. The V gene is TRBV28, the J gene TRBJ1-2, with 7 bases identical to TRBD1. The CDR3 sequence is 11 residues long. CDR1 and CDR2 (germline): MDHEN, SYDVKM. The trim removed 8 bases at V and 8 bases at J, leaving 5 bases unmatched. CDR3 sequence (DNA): TGTGCCAGCGCTACAGGGGAAGGCTACACCTTC. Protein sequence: CASATGEGYTF.

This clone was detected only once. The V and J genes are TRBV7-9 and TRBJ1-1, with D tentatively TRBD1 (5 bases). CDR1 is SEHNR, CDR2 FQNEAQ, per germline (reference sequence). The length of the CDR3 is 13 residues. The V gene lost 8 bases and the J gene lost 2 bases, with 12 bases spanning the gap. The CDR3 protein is CASARQSNTEAFF. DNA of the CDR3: TGTGCCAGCGCTAGACAGTCCAACACTGAAGCTTTCTTT.

The CDR3 nucleotides read TGTGCCAGCAGTGGGGCGGGGGGCACCTACGAGCAGTACTTC. It specifies CASSGAGGTYEQYF. The V gene is TRBV13, the J gene TRBJ2-7; TRBD2 aligns across 8 bases. Germline CDR1 reads PRHDT; CDR2 reads FYEKMQ (reference sequence). The CDR3 contains 14 residues. V dropped 6 bases and J dropped 2; count of bases not matched to a gene: 6.

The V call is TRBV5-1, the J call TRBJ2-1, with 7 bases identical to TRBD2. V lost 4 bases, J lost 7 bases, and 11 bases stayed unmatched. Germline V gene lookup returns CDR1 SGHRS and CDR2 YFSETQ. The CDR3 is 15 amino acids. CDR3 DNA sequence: TGCGCCAGCAGCCCAGGCGGGAGTTGGAGGAATGAGCAGTTCTTC. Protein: CASSPGGSWRNEQFF.

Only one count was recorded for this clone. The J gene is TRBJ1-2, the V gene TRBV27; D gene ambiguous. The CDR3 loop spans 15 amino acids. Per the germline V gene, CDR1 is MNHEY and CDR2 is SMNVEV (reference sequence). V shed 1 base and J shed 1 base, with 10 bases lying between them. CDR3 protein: CASSLLGSRNYGYTF. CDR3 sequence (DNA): TGTGCCAGCAGTTTATTGGGCAGCCGTAACTATGGCTACACCTTC.

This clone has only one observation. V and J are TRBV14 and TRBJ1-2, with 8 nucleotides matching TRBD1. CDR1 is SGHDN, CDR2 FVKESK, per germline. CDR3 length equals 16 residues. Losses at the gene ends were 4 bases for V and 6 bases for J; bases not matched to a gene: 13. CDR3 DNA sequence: TGTGCCAGCAGCCCTCGTCTCGGACAGGGAGGGCATGGCTACACCTTC. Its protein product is CASSPRLGQGGHGYTF.

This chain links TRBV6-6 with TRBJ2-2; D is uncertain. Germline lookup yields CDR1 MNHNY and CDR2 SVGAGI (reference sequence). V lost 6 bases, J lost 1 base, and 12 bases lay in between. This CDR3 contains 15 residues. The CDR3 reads CASSPLRVNTGELFF. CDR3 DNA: TGTGCCAGCAGCCCCCTCCGGGTGAACACCGGGGAGCTGTTTTTT.

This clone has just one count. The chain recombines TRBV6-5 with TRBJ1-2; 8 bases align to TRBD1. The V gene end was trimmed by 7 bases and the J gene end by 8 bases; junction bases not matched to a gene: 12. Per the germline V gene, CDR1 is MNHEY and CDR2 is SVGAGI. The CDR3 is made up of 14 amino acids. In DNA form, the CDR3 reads TGTGCCAGCAAAACGACAGGGGTTAGAGGCGGCTACACCTTC. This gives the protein CASKTTGVRGGYTF.

The CDR3, as DNA: TGCGCCAGCAGTCCCCGGCGGCGCACAGATACGCAGTATTTT. Translation gives CASSPRRRTDTQYF. This sequence joins TRBV23-1 and TRBJ2-3; D gene unclear. TRBV23-1 is an ORF for which the function is uncertain. Trimming left V 4 bases short and J 1 base short, with 9 bases between. This CDR3 has 14 residues.

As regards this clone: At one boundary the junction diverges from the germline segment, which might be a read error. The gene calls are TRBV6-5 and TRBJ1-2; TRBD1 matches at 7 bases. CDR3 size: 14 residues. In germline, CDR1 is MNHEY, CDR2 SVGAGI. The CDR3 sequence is CASIIDRANCGYTF. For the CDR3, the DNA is TGTGCCAGCATTATAGACAGGGCTAACTGTGGCTACACCTTC.

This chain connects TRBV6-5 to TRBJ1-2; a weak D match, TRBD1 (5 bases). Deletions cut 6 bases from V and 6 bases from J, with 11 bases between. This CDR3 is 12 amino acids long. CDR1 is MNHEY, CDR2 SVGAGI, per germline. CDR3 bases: TGTGCCAGCAGCCAGACAGAAAATGGCTACACCTTC. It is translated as CASSQTENGYTF.

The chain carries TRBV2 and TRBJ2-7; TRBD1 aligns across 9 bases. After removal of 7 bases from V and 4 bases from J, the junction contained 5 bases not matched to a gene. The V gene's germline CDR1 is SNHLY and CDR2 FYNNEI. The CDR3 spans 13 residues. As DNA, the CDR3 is TGTGCCAGCACAACGGACAGGGGTTACGAGCAGTACGTC. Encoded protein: CASTTDRGYEQYV.

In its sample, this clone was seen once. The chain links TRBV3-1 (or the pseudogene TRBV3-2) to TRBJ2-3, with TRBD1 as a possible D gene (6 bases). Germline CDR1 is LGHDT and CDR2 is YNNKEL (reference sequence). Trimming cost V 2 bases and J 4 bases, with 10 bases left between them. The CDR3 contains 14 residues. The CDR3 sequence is CASSQITGSDTQYF. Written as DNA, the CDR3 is TGTGCCAGCAGCCAAATCACAGGGTCAGATACGCAGTATTTT.

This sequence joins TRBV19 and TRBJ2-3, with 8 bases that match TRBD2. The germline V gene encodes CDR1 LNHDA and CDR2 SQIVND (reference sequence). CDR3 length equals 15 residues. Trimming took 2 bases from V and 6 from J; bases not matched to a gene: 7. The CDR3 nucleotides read TGTGCCAGTAGTATACTAGCGGGCTCTAGGGATACGCAGTATTTT. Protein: CASSILAGSRDTQYF.

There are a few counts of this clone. CDR3 sequence (DNA): TGTGCCAGCAGCTTAGAGACGGGCCTAGCGGGAGGGCTACGCGGTGAGCAGTTCTTC. This encodes CASSLETGLAGGLRGEQFF. This sequence joins TRBV7-8 and TRBJ2-1; the match to TRBD2 covers 12 bases. Germline loops: CDR1 SGHVS, CDR2 FQNEAQ. V lost 1 base to trimming and J lost 9 bases; unmatched junction nucleotides: 16. This CDR3 has 19 amino acids. The variable domain in full, completed from reference TRBV7-8 and TRBJ2-1, reads GAGVSQSPRYKVAKRGQDVALRCDPISGHVSLFWYQQALGQGPEFLTYFQNEAQLDKSGLPSDRFFAERPEGSVSTLKIQRTQQEDSAVYLCASSLETGLAGGLRGEQFFGPGTRLTVL.

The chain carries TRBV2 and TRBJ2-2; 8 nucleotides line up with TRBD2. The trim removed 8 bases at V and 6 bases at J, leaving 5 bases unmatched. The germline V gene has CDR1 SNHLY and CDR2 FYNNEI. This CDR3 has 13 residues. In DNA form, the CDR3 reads TGTGCCAGCGCCCTAGCGGGTGCCGGGGAGCTGTTTTTT. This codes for CASALAGAGELFF.

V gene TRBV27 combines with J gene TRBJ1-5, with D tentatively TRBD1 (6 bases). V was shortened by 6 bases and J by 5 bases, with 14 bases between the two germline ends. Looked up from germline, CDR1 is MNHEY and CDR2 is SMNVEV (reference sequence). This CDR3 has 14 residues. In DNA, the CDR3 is TGTGCCAGCAGAGGGGGTACGCACTATCAGCCCCAGCATTTT. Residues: CASRGGTHYQPQHF.

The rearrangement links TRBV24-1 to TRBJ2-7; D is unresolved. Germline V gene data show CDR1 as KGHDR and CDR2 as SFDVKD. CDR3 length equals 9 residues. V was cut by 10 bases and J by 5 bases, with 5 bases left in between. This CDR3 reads CATPDEQYF. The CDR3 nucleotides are TGTGCCACTCCCGACGAGCAGTACTTC.

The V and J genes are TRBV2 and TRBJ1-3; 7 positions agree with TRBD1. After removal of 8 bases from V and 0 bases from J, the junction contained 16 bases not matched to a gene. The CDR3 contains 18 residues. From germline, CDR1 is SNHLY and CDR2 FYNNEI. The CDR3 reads CASEGQGAGGHSGNTIYF. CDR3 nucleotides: TGTGCCAGCGAGGGGCAGGGAGCAGGGGGACACTCTGGAAACACCATATATTTT. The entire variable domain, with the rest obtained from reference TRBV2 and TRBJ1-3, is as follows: EPEVTQTPSHQVTQMGQEVILRCVPISNHLYFYWYRQILGQKVEFLVSFYNNEISEKSEIFDDQFSVERPDGSNFTLKIRSTKLEDSAMYFCASEGQGAGGHSGNTIYFGEGSWLTVV.

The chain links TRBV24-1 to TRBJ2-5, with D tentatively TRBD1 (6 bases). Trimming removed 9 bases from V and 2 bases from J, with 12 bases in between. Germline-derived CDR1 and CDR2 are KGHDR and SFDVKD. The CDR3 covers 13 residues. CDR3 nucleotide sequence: TGTGCCACCGGAAACAGGGCGCAAGAGACCCAGTACTTC. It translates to CATGNRAQETQYF.